The T cell receptor beta chain described here comes from a study of cytomegalovirus exposure and HLA in healthy donors. Findings and limits, study-wide: Reports credit the classifier with highly specific, highly sensitive diagnosis of cytomegalovirus status. The listing of 150 to 200 TCR beta chains classed them as cytomegalovirus-associated.

Germline V CDR1 and CDR2: SQVTM, ANQGSEA. The CDR3 is made up of 13 amino acids. The V end lost 6 bases, the J end lost 2 bases, and 13 bases lay between the germline ends. The PCR had 60 Vbeta and 13 Jbeta primers. Sequencing used immunoSEQ multiplex PCR; TCRdb keeps in-frame clones, though not all of them. This sample has about 65,000 clones; approximately 60% occur once, and the top ten carry roughly 2.8%. With regard to this clone: Its antigen is currently unknown.

What was sequenced was PBMCs. The rearrangement links TRBV29-1 to TRBJ2-5; maybe TRBD2 (5 bases). The TCR was taken from a man aged 25 to 40 in good health and CMV-seronegative. In DNA, the CDR3 is TGCAGCGTCCCCGGACTGATACAAGAGACCCAGTACTTC. Protein product: CSVPGLIQETQYF.